This paragraph reports one T cell receptor beta chain. Its antigen is not identified. The data stem from a study of cytomegalovirus exposure and HLA in healthy donors. The PCR employed 60 Vbeta primers together with 13 Jbeta primers. Measured with immunoSEQ multiplex PCR; TCRdb has only the in-frame clones, and not every one. The sample features 100,000 to 150,000 clones, with around 2.4% in its top ten. Overall study findings and caveats: Several of the most significant clusters appeared, in a later analysis, to be linked to common viral pathogens.

Germline CDR1 is SNHLY and CDR2 is FYNNEI. V lost 6 bases to trimming and J lost 2 bases; unmatched junction nucleotides: 5. The CDR3 loop spans 15 amino acids. The sample consisted of PBMCs. The sequence derives from a man aged 40-50 years in good health and CMV-seronegative. The genes are TRBV2 and TRBJ2-1, with 9 positions matching TRBD2. CDR3 region: CASRRTSATYNEQFF. The DNA for the CDR3 is TGTGCCAGCAGGCGGACTAGCGCTACCTACAATGAGCAGTTCTTC. Full variable domain (missing parts from reference TRBV2 and TRBJ2-1): EPEVTQTPSHQVTQMGQEVILRCVPISNHLYFYWYRQILGQKVEFLVSFYNNEISEKSEIFDDQFSVERPDGSNFTLKIRSTKLEDSAMYFCASRRTSATYNEQFFGPGTRLTVL.